What follows are 5 T cell receptor beta chains derived from one specimen sequenced in a study of a mutant IDH1 vaccine in newly diagnosed glioma. Time point indicated: week 11, during vaccination. The study gave 300 ug of mutant IDH1 20-mer peptide per vaccine dose, with topical imiquimod. Only in-frame clones appear in the TCRdb table, and some are missing; sequencing was by immunoSEQ multiplex PCR. The sample records 20,000 to 25,000 clones, over 85% being singletons. Their specific antigens are unknown. The starting material was PBMCs, obtained from a glioma patient whose treatment included an IDH1 peptide vaccine. The source of these receptors is a woman aged 40 to 55 with glioma.

This sequence joins TRBV29-1 and TRBJ1-2; no reliable D call. V lost 2 bases to trimming and J lost 4 bases, with 17 bases between them. Germline V gene sequence: CDR1 SQVTM, CDR2 ANQGSEA. The length of the CDR3 is 15 residues. DNA of the CDR3: TGCAGCGTTGAATCCCGGACCGCCCAAATCTATGGCTACACCTTC. As protein: CSVESRTAQIYGYTF.

This clone has only a few counts. CDR3 protein: CASSLTENTEAFF. In nucleotides, the CDR3 is TGTGCCAGCAGCTTAACAGAGAACACTGAAGCTTTCTTT. The rearrangement links TRBV7-9 to TRBJ1-1; no firm D call. Germline lookup yields CDR1 SEHNR and CDR2 FQNEAQ (reference sequence). V was cut by 2 bases and J by 1 base, with 5 bases left in between. The CDR3 runs 13 residues.

CDR3 sequence: CSAPGREAFF. The CDR3 DNA reads TGCAGTGCTCCCGGGAGAGAAGCTTTCTTT. This chain links TRBV20-1 with TRBJ1-1; unclear D gene. Trimming took 5 bases from V and 8 from J, leaving 9 bases between them. CDR1 DFQATT and CDR2 SNEGSKA come from the germline V gene (reference sequence). The CDR3 has 10 amino acids.

This clone was seen a few times. The CDR3 loop reads CASSYQGAVGYTF. The CDR3 nucleotides are TGTGCCAGCAGTTACCAGGGGGCGGTTGGCTACACCTTC. The chain links TRBV6-5 to TRBJ1-2; TRBD1 agrees at 8 bases. The CDR3 has 13 residues. The V gene end was trimmed by 2 bases and the J gene end by 7 bases; junction bases not matched to a gene: 3. Per the germline V gene, CDR1 is MNHEY and CDR2 is SVGAGI.

CDR3 protein: CAWSPDRDQPQHF. The DNA of the CDR3 is TGTGCCTGGAGTCCCGACAGGGATCAGCCCCAGCATTTT. The genes are TRBV30 and TRBJ1-5; 7 bases fit TRBD1. This CDR3 has 13 residues. Germline CDR1 GTSNPN, CDR2 SVGIG (reference sequence). Trimming at V came to 2 bases and at J to 5 bases, leaving 3 bases not matched to a gene.